This T cell receptor (beta chain) was identified during a study of CD8 T cells in Susac syndrome. Random hexamers were used to reverse transcribe an amount of roughly 0.45 to 1 ug RNA. The amplification used immunoSEQ multiplex PCR on TCR beta CDR3; it spanned 54 Vbeta and 13 Jbeta. TCRdb fed the immunoSEQ multiplex PCR reads into MiXCR, producing one record per CDR3 protein. Of fewer than 250,000 distinct CDR3 sequences in the sample, roughly 92% are singletons; the top ten hold 0.1%. Trimming stripped 2 bases from V and 1 base from J, with 12 bases between. Looked up from germline, CDR1 is SGHTA and CDR2 is FQGTGA. The CDR3 is 15 residues long.

The rearrangement joins TRBV7-3 to TRBJ2-7; tentatively, D is TRBD1 or TRBD2 (5 bases each). The sequence derives from a human donor in good health. Sequencing was carried out using CD4+ T cells from PBMCs. The CDR3, as DNA: TGTGCCAGCAGCTTAGGTTGGGACGGATCCTACGAGCAGTACTTC. Translating it yields CASSLGWDGSYEQYF.